This T cell receptor (beta chain) was recovered during a study of blood T cell repertoires in COVID-19. The CDR3 contains 21 residues. Germline values: CDR1 LGHNA, CDR2 YNFKEQ. V lost 0 bases, J lost 4 bases, and 30 bases lay in between. The protocol was immunoSEQ multiplex PCR, while the TCRdb copy is restricted to in-frame clones and leaves out a portion. The data show about 150,000 clones, with less than 90% seen just once and around 9% held by the top ten. This clonotype originated in a man aged 30-40 years with COVID-19, enrolled during active disease. The chain has TRBV4-2 and TRBJ1-1; the D is unclear. The sequencing input was peripheral blood. In DNA form, the CDR3 reads TGTGCCAGCAGCCAAGACTTTAGGCGACGGATCACGACGGCGGTGGGCACTGAAGCTTTCTTT. Translating gives CASSQDFRRRITTAVGTEAFF.